This TCR beta chain is drawn from a study of read filtering for tumor transcriptome and immune sequencing. V lost 5 bases and J 7 bases, leaving 14 bases between the germline ends. This CDR3 is built from 13 residues. Germline loops: CDR1 ENHRY, CDR2 SYGVKD. Points from the study as a whole: Correlation between methods rose after single-read clonotypes were removed. The CD138-negative fraction was mixed bone marrow immune cells, not pure T cells.

The library was built from about 400 ng RNA with molecular barcoded adaptors for alpha/delta and beta/gamma chains. TCRdb recomputed calls from the reads with MiXCR, one row per CDR3 protein. The repertoire has 90,000 or so distinct CDR3 sequences, about a fifth of them found once; the top ten carry around 10%. This clonotype was counted once. The target antigen is unknown. A read error may explain this, as a much larger clone is one base away. The gene calls are TRBV10-3 and TRBJ1-1; no clear D gene. The sequencing sample was made of a population of CD138-negative cells sorted from bone marrow. The receptor was isolated from a donor aged 40 or older with multiple myeloma. The chain's CDR3 is CAISYGRLYEAFF. The CDR3 region has the DNA TGTGCCATCAGTTACGGAAGACTCTATGAAGCTTTCTTT.